This is a list of T cell receptor beta chains from one sample in a study of response to subunit inactivated influenza vaccine. From the RT-PCR reads, TCRdb called clonotypes with MiXCR, one entry per CDR3 protein. The sample carries just under 550,000 distinct CDR3 sequences, roughly 25% recorded once. This sample was also put to use in a study of T cells expressing NK-cell markers.

Sequenced material: CD4+ T cells sorted from PBMCs, taken 11 to 12 days after vaccination. The receptors originated from a man aged 45 to 65 who received an inactivated influenza vaccine. The CDR3 runs from the conserved cysteine through the conserved F or W. Fields, in order: J gene, V gene, clone size, D gene, CDR3 protein, CDR3 DNA. D genes are given only for firm matches. Size tells how often a clone was seen (once, few, many) or the class of an expanded clone, and some rows leave it out.

j_gene: TRBJ2-7
v_gene: TRBV7-2
abundance: -
d_gene: -
CDR3aa: CASSSSGVTGEQYF
CDR3nt: TGTGCCAGCAGCTCTTCAGGGGTCACGGGTGAGCAGTACTTC

j_gene: TRBJ2-1
v_gene: TRBV5-1
abundance: -
d_gene: -
CDR3aa: CASTIWGESSYNEQFF
CDR3nt: TGCGCCAGCACCATTTGGGGGGAGAGCTCCTACAATGAGCAGTTCTTC

j_gene: TRBJ2-5
v_gene: TRBV20-1
abundance: few
d_gene: TRBD2
CDR3aa: CSARGLAAGYQETQYF
CDR3nt: TGCAGTGCCCGGGGACTAGCGGCCGGTTACCAAGAGACCCAGTACTTC

j_gene: TRBJ2-3
v_gene: TRBV20-1
abundance: -
d_gene: TRBD2
CDR3aa: CSAPLAGGPLDTQYF
CDR3nt: TGCAGTGCCCCCTTAGCGGGAGGGCCTCTGGATACGCAGTATTTT

j_gene: TRBJ2-1
v_gene: TRBV6-2/TRBV6-3
abundance: few
d_gene: TRBD1
CDR3aa: CASSAGTGTEQFF
CDR3nt: TGTGCCAGCAGCGCCGGGACAGGGACTGAGCAGTTCTTC

j_gene: TRBJ2-3
v_gene: TRBV5-1
abundance: -
d_gene: -
CDR3aa: CASSGGAGADTQYF
CDR3nt: TGCGCCAGCAGCGGGGGGGCCGGGGCAGATACGCAGTATTTT

j_gene: TRBJ2-1
v_gene: TRBV4-1
abundance: -
d_gene: -
CDR3aa: CASSRTTPPSVLVNEQFF
CDR3nt: TGCGCCAGCAGCCGGACGACCCCGCCTAGTGTGCTGGTCAATGAGCAGTTCTTC

j_gene: TRBJ2-1
v_gene: TRBV2
abundance: few
d_gene: -
CDR3aa: CASSDYEQFF
CDR3nt: TGTGCCAGCAGTGATTATGAGCAGTTCTTC

j_gene: TRBJ2-3
v_gene: TRBV6-1
abundance: few
d_gene: TRBD2
CDR3aa: CASRKTSGGFTDTQYF
CDR3nt: TGTGCCAGCAGGAAGACTAGCGGGGGGTTCACAGATACGCAGTATTTT

j_gene: TRBJ1-4
v_gene: TRBV29-1
abundance: -
d_gene: -
CDR3aa: CSATGTAGNEKLFF
CDR3nt: TGCAGCGCCACCGGGACGGCCGGTAATGAAAAACTGTTTTTT

j_gene: TRBJ1-5
v_gene: TRBV28
abundance: many
d_gene: TRBD1
CDR3aa: CASRQGQGGQPQHF
CDR3nt: TGTGCCAGCAGACAGGGACAGGGCGGTCAGCCCCAGCATTTT

j_gene: TRBJ1-6
v_gene: TRBV7-8
abundance: -
d_gene: -
CDR3aa: CASSHTSNSPLHF
CDR3nt: TGTGCCAGCAGCCACACATCCAATTCACCCCTCCACTTT

j_gene: TRBJ2-5
v_gene: TRBV18
abundance: few
d_gene: TRBD1
CDR3aa: CASSPQKARTGRRETQYF
CDR3nt: TGTGCCAGCTCACCACAGAAGGCGAGGACAGGGCGTCGAGAGACCCAGTACTTC

j_gene: TRBJ1-1
v_gene: TRBV4-3
abundance: few
d_gene: -
CDR3aa: CASSQDTGRGTEAFF
CDR3nt: TGCGCCAGCAGCCAAGATACAGGCCGAGGGACTGAAGCTTTCTTT

j_gene: TRBJ1-5
v_gene: TRBV10-3
abundance: -
d_gene: TRBD1
CDR3aa: CATRQGWGNQPQHF
CDR3nt: TGTGCCACCCGACAGGGTTGGGGCAATCAGCCCCAGCATTTT

j_gene: TRBJ1-1
v_gene: TRBV7-9
abundance: few
d_gene: TRBD1
CDR3aa: CASSARQGVTEAFF
CDR3nt: TGTGCCAGCAGCGCGCGACAGGGGGTCACTGAAGCTTTCTTT

j_gene: TRBJ2-3
v_gene: TRBV5-1
abundance: -
d_gene: -
CDR3aa: CASTPLQAFGGDTQYF
CDR3nt: TGCGCCAGCACTCCACTTCAGGCTTTTGGAGGAGATACGCAGTATTTT

j_gene: TRBJ2-7
v_gene: TRBV5-1
abundance: -
d_gene: -
CDR3aa: CASSLGSGNLGEQYF
CDR3nt: TGCGCCAGCAGCTTGGGGTCCGGGAACTTGGGGGAGCAGTACTTC